One and the same sample provided the 2 T cell receptor beta chains below, sequenced in a study of OX40 agonist ivuxolimab in advanced cancers. Repertoires were generated with immunoSEQ multiplex PCR, while TCRdb's copy carries only in-frame clones and drops some. The top ten hold 9% to 10% of the sample, which has tens of thousands of clones, around 92% seen once. The material sequenced was CD4+ or CD8+ T cells sorted from blood, taken in a trial of the OX40 agonist ivuxolimab. Source of these receptors: an adult with an advanced solid tumor such as melanoma, head and neck, liver or kidney cancer.

The chain joins TRBV6-5 to TRBJ1-5, with D uncertain. CDR3 length equals 14 residues. Germline loops: CDR1 MNHEY, CDR2 SVGAGI. Trimming took 2 bases from V and 4 from J, leaving 9 bases between them. The CDR3 loop is CASSYRRTNQPQHF. DNA for the CDR3: TGTGCCAGCAGTTACCGGCGAACTAATCAGCCCCAGCATTTT.

The chain recombines TRBV4-1 with TRBJ2-7; 10 bases line up with TRBD2. The trim removed 1 base at V and 1 base at J, leaving 4 bases unmatched. The CDR3 is 16 amino acids. CDR1 and CDR2 (germline): MGHRA, YSYEKL. DNA for the CDR3: TGCGCCAGCAGCCAAGTAAGCGGGGGGGCTTCCTACGAGCAGTACTTC. Translated: CASSQVSGGASYEQYF.